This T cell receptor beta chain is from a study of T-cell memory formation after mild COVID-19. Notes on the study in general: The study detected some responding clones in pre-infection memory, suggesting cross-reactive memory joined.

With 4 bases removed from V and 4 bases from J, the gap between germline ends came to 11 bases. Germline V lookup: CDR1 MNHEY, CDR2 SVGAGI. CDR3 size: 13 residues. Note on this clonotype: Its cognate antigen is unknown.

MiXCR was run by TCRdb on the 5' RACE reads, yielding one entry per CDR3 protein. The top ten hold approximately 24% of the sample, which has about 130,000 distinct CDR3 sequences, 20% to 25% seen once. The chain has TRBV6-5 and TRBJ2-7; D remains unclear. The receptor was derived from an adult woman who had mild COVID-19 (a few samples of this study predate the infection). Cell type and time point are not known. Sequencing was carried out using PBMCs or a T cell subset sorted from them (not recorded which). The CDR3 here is CASSSVAYYEQYF. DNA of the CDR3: TGTGCCAGCAGTTCGGTGGCCTATTACGAGCAGTACTTC.